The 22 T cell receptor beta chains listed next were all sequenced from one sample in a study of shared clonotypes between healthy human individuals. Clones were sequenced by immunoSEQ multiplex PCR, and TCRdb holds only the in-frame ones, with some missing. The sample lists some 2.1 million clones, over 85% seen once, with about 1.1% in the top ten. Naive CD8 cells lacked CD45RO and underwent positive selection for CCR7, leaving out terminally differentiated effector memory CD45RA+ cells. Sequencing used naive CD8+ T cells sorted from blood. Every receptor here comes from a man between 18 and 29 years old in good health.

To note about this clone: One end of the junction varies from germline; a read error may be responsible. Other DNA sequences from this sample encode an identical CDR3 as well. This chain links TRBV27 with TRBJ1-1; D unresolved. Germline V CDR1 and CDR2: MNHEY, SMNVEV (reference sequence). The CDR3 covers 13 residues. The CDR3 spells CASSLSKGPEAFF. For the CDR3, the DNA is TGTGCCAGCAGTTTATCGAAAGGCCCTGAGGCTTTCTTT.

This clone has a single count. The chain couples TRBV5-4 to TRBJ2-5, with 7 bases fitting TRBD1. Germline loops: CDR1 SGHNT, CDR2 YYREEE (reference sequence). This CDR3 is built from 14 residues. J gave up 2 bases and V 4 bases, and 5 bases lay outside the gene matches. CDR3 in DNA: TGTGCCAGCAGCACCGGGACAGAACAAGAGACCCAGTACTTC. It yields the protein CASSTGTEQETQYF. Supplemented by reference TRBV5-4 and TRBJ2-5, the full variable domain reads ETGVTQSPTHLIKTRGQQVTLRCSSQSGHNTVSWYQQALGQGPQFIFQYYREEENGRGNFPPRFSGLQFPNYSSELNVNALELDDSALYLCASSTGTEQETQYFGPGTRLLVL.

CDR3 sequence reads: CASSENVEWTSLNYEQYF. The CDR3 DNA is TGTGCCAGCAGTGAAAATGTCGAATGGACTAGCTTGAACTACGAGCAGTACTTC. The chain recombines TRBV6-1 with TRBJ2-7; 8 bases line up with TRBD2. The CDR3 has 18 residues. After removal of 2 bases from V and 3 bases from J, the junction contained 15 bases not matched to a gene. Germline V gene sequence: CDR1 MNHNS, CDR2 SASEGT.

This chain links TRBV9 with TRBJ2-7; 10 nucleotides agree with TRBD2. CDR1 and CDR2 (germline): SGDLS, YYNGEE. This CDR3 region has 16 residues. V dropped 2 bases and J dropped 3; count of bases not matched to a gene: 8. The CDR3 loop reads CASSVEAGGQNYEQYF. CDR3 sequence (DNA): TGTGCCAGCAGCGTTGAAGCGGGAGGGCAAAACTACGAGCAGTACTTC.

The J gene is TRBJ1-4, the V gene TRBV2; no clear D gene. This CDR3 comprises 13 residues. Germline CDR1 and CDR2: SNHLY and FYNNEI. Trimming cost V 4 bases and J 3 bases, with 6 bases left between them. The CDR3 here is CASSGGSNEKLFF. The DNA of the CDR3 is TGTGCCAGCAGTGGGGGATCTAATGAAAAACTGTTTTTT.

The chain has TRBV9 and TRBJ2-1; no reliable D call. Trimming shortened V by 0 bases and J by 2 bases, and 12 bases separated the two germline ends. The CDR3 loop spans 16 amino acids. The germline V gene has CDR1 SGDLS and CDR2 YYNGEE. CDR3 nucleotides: TGTGCCAGCAGCGTAGGCCTACCTCCTACCTACAATGAGCAGTTCTTC. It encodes CASSVGLPPTYNEQFF.

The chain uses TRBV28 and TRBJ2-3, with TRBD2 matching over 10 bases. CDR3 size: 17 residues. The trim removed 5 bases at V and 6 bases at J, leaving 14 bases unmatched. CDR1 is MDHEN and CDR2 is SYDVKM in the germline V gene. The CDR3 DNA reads TGTGCCAGCAGTCTTAGCGGGGGGTTTACCGATCTGGATACGCAGTATTTT. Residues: CASSLSGGFTDLDTQYF.

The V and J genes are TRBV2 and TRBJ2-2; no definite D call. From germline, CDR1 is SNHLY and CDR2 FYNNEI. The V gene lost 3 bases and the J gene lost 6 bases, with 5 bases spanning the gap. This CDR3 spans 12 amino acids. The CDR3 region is CASSDYAGELFF. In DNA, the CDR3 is TGTGCCAGCAGTGATTATGCCGGGGAGCTGTTTTTT.

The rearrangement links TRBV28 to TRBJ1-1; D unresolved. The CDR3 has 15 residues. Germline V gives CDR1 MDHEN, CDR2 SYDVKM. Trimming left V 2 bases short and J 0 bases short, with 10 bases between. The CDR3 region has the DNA TGTGCCAGCAGTTTAGGTACAGCCATGAACACTGAAGCTTTCTTT. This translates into CASSLGTAMNTEAFF.

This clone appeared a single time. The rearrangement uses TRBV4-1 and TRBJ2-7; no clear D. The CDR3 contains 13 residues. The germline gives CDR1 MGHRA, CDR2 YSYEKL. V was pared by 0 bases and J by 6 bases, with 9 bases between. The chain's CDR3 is CASSQESGSEQYF. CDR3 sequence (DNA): TGCGCCAGCAGCCAAGAATCGGGTTCCGAGCAGTACTTC.

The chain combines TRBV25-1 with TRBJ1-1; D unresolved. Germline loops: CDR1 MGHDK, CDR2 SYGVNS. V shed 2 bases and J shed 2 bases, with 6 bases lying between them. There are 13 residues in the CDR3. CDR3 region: CASSEDGNTEAFF. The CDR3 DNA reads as TGTGCCAGCAGTGAAGACGGAAACACTGAAGCTTTCTTT.

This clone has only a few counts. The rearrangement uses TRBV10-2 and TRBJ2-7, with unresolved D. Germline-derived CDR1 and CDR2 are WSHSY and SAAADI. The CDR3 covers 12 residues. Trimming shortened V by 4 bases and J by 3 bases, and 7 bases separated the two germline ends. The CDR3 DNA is TGCGCCAGCAGTGTCGAGGACTACGAGCAGTACTTC. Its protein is CASSVEDYEQYF.

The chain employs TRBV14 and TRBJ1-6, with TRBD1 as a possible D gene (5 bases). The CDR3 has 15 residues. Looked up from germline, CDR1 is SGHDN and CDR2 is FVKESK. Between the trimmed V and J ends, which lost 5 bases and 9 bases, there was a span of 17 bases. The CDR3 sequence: CASSVLAGWGSPLHF. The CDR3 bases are TGTGCCAGCAGCGTCCTGGCAGGGTGGGGTTCACCCCTCCACTTT.

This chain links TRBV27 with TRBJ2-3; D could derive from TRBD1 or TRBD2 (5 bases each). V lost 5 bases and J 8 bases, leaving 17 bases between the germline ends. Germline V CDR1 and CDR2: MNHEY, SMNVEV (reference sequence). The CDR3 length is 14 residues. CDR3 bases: TGTGCCAGCAGTACGGGACCCGGTCGGGCTACGCAGTATTTT. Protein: CASSTGPGRATQYF.

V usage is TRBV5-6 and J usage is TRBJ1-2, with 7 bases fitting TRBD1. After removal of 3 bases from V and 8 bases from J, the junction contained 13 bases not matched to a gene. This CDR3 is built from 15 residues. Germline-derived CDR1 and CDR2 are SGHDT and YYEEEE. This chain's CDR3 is CASSYAYRGSAGYTF. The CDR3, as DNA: TGTGCCAGCAGCTATGCTTACAGGGGATCGGCAGGCTACACCTTC.

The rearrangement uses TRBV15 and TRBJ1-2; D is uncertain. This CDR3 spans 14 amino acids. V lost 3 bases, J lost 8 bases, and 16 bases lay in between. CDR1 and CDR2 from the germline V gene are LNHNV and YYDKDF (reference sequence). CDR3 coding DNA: TGTGCCACCAGCAGCGACGAGTGGGCGGGGGGCTACACCTTC. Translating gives CATSSDEWAGGYTF.

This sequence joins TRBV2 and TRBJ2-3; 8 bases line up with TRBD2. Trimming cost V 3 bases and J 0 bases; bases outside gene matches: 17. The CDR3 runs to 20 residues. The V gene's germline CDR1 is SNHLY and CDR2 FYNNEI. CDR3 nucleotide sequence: TGTGCCAGCAGTGAGGAGGGGGGAATACTAGCGGAAAGGAGCACAGATACGCAGTATTTT. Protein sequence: CASSEEGGILAERSTDTQYF.

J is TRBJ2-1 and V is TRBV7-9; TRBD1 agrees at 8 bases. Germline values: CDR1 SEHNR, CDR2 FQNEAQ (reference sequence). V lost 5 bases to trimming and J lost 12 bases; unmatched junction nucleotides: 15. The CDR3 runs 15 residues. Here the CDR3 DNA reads TGTGCCAGCAGCCATTCCGAAGCAGGGGGCCAGGGGCAGTTCTTC. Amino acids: CASSHSEAGGQGQFF.

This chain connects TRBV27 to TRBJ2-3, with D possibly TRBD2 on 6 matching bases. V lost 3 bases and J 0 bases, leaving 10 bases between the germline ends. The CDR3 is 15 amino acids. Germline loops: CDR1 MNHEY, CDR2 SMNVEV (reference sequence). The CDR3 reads CASSLEGWSTDTQYF. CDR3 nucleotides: TGTGCCAGCAGTTTGGAGGGATGGAGCACAGATACGCAGTATTTT.

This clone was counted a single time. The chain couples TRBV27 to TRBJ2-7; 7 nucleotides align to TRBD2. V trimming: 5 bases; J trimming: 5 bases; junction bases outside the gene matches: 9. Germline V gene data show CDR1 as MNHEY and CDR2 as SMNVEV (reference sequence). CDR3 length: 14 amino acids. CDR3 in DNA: TGTGCCAGCAGTCAACCTAGCGGACTTAACGAGCAGTACTTC. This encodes CASSQPSGLNEQYF.

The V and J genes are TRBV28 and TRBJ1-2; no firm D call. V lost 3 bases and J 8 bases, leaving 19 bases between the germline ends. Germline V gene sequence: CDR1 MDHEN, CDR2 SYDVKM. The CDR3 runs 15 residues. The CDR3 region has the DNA TGTGCCAGCAGTTTTGATCCGGCAGGCGCGGTGGGCTACACCTTC. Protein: CASSFDPAGAVGYTF.

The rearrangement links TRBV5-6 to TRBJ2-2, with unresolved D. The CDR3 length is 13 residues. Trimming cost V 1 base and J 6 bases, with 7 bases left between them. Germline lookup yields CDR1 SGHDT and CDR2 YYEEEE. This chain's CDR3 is CASSLSPAGELFF. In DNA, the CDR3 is TGTGCCAGCAGCTTGTCCCCGGCCGGGGAGCTGTTTTTT. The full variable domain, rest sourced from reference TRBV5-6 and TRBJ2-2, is DAGVTQSPTHLIKTRGQQVTLRCSPKSGHDTVSWYQQALGQGPQFIFQYYEEEERQRGNFPDRFSGHQFPNYSSELNVNALLLGDSALYLCASSLSPAGELFFGEGSRLTVL.